This TCR beta chain was found in a study of shared clonotypes between healthy human individuals (dated by TCRdb to the early 2020s). Looking at the study overall: A few men and a couple of women, aged 18 to 49 years, made up the cohort. For each donor, CD4 naive and CD4 memory were each given three plates, CD8 naive was given two plates, and CD8 memory was given one plate. To estimate repertoire size and how much clonotype sharing occurs between individuals, the study deeply sequenced the blood TCR repertoires of five healthy adults. Libraries were prepared and TCR repertoires were sequenced by different laboratories using diverse techniques, in order to increase sequencing depth and limit assay-specific biases. Each donor's leukapheresis produced roughly between roughly 0.85 and 9.5 billion PBMCs. What the study reported, not specific to this receptor: Compared with non-shared clonotypes, clonotypes shared by all four sorted-subset donors had higher generation probabilities. Pairwise subsampling led to the expectation that sequencing depth would affect the degree of clonotype sharing among donors. Sharing across several donors was observed for about 4.8% of naive CD4, 3% to 3.5% of naive CD8, 2% to 2.5% of memory CD4, and roughly 0.4% of memory CD8 clonotypes. Because the study included a small number of donors, the genetic and exposure-history diversity represented was limited. Larger estimated clonotype richness was generally found for naive subsets than for memory subsets. Sampling was restricted to blood, and TCR repertoires in tissues likely differ from the TCR repertoires found in blood. Incomplete sequencing was indicated by rarefaction of sorted-subset datasets, despite the large sequencing depth.

Notes on this clone: Its target antigen remains unknown. Base qualities are not at hand, and no much larger clone is one base apart.

CD8 naive samples consisted of CD45RO-negative cells that were positively selected for CCR7, yielding a CD45RA+CCR7+ population without TemRA cells. Healthy HIV-negative adults with no recently reported acute infections or vaccinations were included as donors. Every donor was a Caucasian adult residing in Nashville, Tennessee, USA. After blood collection by leukapheresis, PBMCs were isolated using Ficoll-Histopaque density gradient centrifugation and then cryopreserved in the vapor phase of liquid nitrogen. Analytical flow cytometry was used to check the purity and quantity of every magnetically sorted T cell population. Genomic DNA was isolated from every sorted fraction and measured by UV absorbance on a Nanodrop 2000c. Ends trimmed: V by 6 bases, J by 6 bases; bases unmatched to a gene: 7. Via the germline V gene (reference sequence), CDR1 is LNHDA and CDR2 SQIVND. The CDR3 runs 16 residues from the cysteine to the phenylalanine. Only the CDR3 DNA stays, 48 bases, in frame from base 1.

Using the deep immunoSEQ assay, TCR CDR3 regions were amplified from genomic DNA by multiplex PCR. Extracted genomic DNA from each cell subset was distributed evenly across all wells of several immunoSEQ 96-well plates, and each plate was treated as a replicate. For sorted subsets, about 210 ng of genomic DNA, equivalent to about 30,000 T cell genomes, went into each replicate PCR. Purified libraries were quantified with a Qubit 3.0 fluorometer, sized on a Bioanalyzer 2100, and re-quantified with the KAPA Library Quantification kit. Each immunoSEQ 96-well plate was sequenced on its own single-read 150-cycle Illumina NextSeq 550 flow cell. The study's processing was this. Because the immunoSEQ output included only junctional sequences and no quality scores, the filtering could not be the same as the filtering used for full-length reads. To assign V/J genes and CDR3, sequences were annotated using PyIR, a Python wrapper for IgBLAST v1.9, with IMGT germline references. Any read was removed if the V/J assignment was weak (E-value above 1e-6), the CDR3 was missing, or the read contained stop codons, out-of-frame junctions, or ambiguous translated residues. A V3J clonotype was defined by an identical inferred V gene, J gene, and CDR3 amino acid sequence. Percentage overlap between repertoires was computed as shared unique clonotypes divided by the size of the smaller repertoire. RTK rarefaction, the Chao1 estimator, and Recon v2.1 estimates of unobserved clonotypes were used to assess repertoire richness. For all TCRbeta clonotypes obtained by the gDNA method from a handful of donors, generation probabilities were computed with OLGA. In its TCRdb copy, this immuneACCESS table keeps in-frame sequences only and misses some clones. Where compared with another copy, unresolved V genes explain less than half of these, and the others have no known cause. V and J calls plus clone size are reproduced from that table; the DNA served to infer D and trimming. The table for this sample lists millions of clones; 90% to 95% of them were counted only once. The ten most abundant clones make up roughly 1.7% of the sample.

The sequence is built from TRBV19 and TRBJ2-1; 14 of the junction bases match TRBD2. The sample was naive CD8+ T cells from PBMCs. The cell subset or site label of this sample denotes: CD45RA+CCR7+. The source is a man younger than 30 in good health. Some clones in this sample may be carry-over from other donors' samples. The CDR3 protein is CASRGFGTSGSNEQFF. The DNA sequence follows: TGTGCCAGTAGGGGATTTGGGACTAGCGGGAGCAATGAGCAGTTCTTC. Reference TRBV19 and TRBJ2-1 proteins supply the regions before and after the CDR3; the full variable domain is: DGGITQSPKYLFRKEGQNVTLSCEQNLNHDAMYWYRQDPGQGLRLIYYSQIVNDFQKGDIAEGYSVSREKKESFPLTVTSAQKNPTAFYLCASRGFGTSGSNEQFFGPGTRLTVL.